The 25 T cell receptor beta chains below all came from one sample that was sequenced in a study of CD8 T cells in Susac syndrome (dated by TCRdb to about 2019). Library preparation used the immunoSEQ multiplex PCR assay. RNA was extracted with the RNeasy kit and roughly 0.45 to 1 ug was reverse transcribed using random hexamers. The public sequencing data were trimmed at Q25 with fastp and processed into clonotypes with MiXCR by TCRdb, which kept only in-frame beta chains. CDR3 protein duplicates are merged, each entry listing the most common genes and DNA. This sample comprises 230,000 or so distinct CDR3 sequences, around 95% of them detected only once. Roughly 0.09% of the sample rests with the top ten. Sequencing was carried out using CD4+ T cells from PBMCs. The source of these receptors is a human donor with multiple sclerosis.

In DNA form, the CDR3 reads TGCAGTGCTCCGGGACGGGGCCCGTCGAGCACAGATACGCAGTATTTT. Its translation: CSAPGRGPSSTDTQYF. The chain carries TRBV20-1 and TRBJ2-3; TRBD1 or TRBD2 may be the D gene (5 bases each). Germline V lookup: CDR1 DFQATT, CDR2 SNEGSKA (reference sequence). There are 16 residues in the CDR3. The V and J ends lost 5 bases and 0 bases respectively, with 18 bases between them.

The CDR3 DNA reads as TGTGCCAGCGGGGAGGTGCTTTCAGATACGCAGTATTTT. Amino acid sequence: CASGEVLSDTQYF. The chain recombines TRBV7-9 with TRBJ2-3; possibly TRBD2 for D (6 bases). Trimming left V 8 bases short and J 4 bases short, with 13 bases between. The CDR3 length is 13 residues. CDR1 and CDR2 from the germline V gene are SEHNR and FQNEAQ (reference sequence).

This sequence joins TRBV3-1 and TRBJ2-5; D is tentatively TRBD1 or TRBD2 (6 bases each). The V and J ends lost 4 bases and 2 bases respectively, with 35 bases between them. CDR3 length equals 22 residues. Germline CDR1 reads LGHDT; CDR2 reads YNNKEL (reference sequence). DNA of the CDR3: TGTGCCAGCAGCCCGACTCCTGCGGAGGGGGGCGTCTTGCCGCCGTATCAAGAGACCCAGTACTTC. Translating it yields CASSPTPAEGGVLPPYQETQYF.

This chain uses TRBV3-1 with TRBJ1-1; the D is unclear. The CDR3 is 12 residues long. Germline-derived CDR1 and CDR2 are LGHDT and YNNKEL (reference sequence). Trimming took off 0 bases at V and 7 bases at J, with 6 bases between the two ends. The CDR3: CASSQEPGEAFF. CDR3 DNA sequence: TGTGCCAGCAGCCAAGAACCAGGTGAAGCTTTCTTT.

This chain uses TRBV14 with TRBJ2-7; D uncertain. Germline assignment: CDR1 SGHDN and CDR2 FVKESK. CDR3 length equals 11 residues. Trimming took 2 bases from V and 6 from J, leaving 5 bases between them. DNA for the CDR3: TGTGCCAGCAGCCAATATACCGAGCAGTACTTC. It codes for CASSQYTEQYF. The full variable domain, its missing parts supplied by reference TRBV14 and TRBJ2-7, is EAGVTQFPSHSVIEKGQTVTLRCDPISGHDNLYWYRRVMGKEIKFLLHFVKESKQDESGMPNNRFLAERTGGTYSTLKVQPAELEDSGVYFCASSQYTEQYFGPGTRLTVT.

The chain couples TRBV6-5 to TRBJ2-3; 12 positions match TRBD2. Germline trimming cut 2 bases from V and 0 bases from J; bases unmatched to any gene: 3. This CDR3 is built from 17 residues. Germline V gene sequence: CDR1 MNHEY, CDR2 SVGAGI. CDR3 sequence reads: CASSYGGTSGSTDTQYF. The CDR3 DNA sequence: TGTGCCAGCAGTTACGGGGGGACTAGCGGGAGCACAGATACGCAGTATTTT.

This chain links TRBV7-3 with TRBJ2-3; D is possibly TRBD1 or TRBD2 (5 bases each). The CDR3 has 15 residues. From germline, CDR1 is SGHTA and CDR2 FQGTGA. The germline V and J ends were trimmed by 5 bases and 2 bases, with 14 bases remaining between them. The DNA of the CDR3 is TGTGCCAGCAGCACTGACCAGGGAGCCACAGATACGCAGTATTTT. Encoded protein: CASSTDQGATDTQYF. Drawing the rest from reference TRBV7-3 and TRBJ2-3, the complete variable domain is GAGVSQTPSNKVTEKGKYVELRCDPISGHTALYWYRQSLGQGPEFLIYFQGTGAADDSGLPNDRFFAVRPEGSVSTLKIQRTERGDSAVYLCASSTDQGATDTQYFGPGTRLTVL.

The chain combines TRBV29-1 with TRBJ2-7; 9 positions match TRBD2. Trimming took 7 bases from V and 6 from J; bases not matched to a gene: 10. Germline-derived CDR1 and CDR2 are SQVTM and ANQGSEA. CDR3 length equals 13 residues. The CDR3 nucleotides are TGCAGCGCCGTAGCGGGAGTTTCTGTCGAGCAGTACTTC. Translating it yields CSAVAGVSVEQYF.

In DNA form, the CDR3 reads TGTGCCAGCAATTCTTTCACTGAAGCTTTCTTT. Translated: CASNSFTEAFF. J is TRBJ1-1 and V is TRBV12-3 or TRBV12-4; D remains unclear. The CDR3 covers 11 residues. V lost 7 bases to trimming and J lost 4 bases, with 7 bases between them.

The chain uses TRBV28 and TRBJ1-4, with 10 bases that match TRBD1. CDR3 length equals 15 residues. The V and J ends lost 2 bases and 5 bases, in that order; junction bases with no gene match: 2. The V gene's germline CDR1 is MDHEN and CDR2 SYDVKM. The chain's CDR3 is CASSLGGQGNEKLFF. In DNA, the CDR3 is TGTGCCAGCAGTTTAGGGGGACAGGGGAATGAAAAACTGTTTTTT.

This chain links TRBV5-1 with TRBJ2-7; the D gene is possibly TRBD2 (6 bases). CDR1 is SGHRS, CDR2 YFSETQ, per germline. V was trimmed by 4 bases and J by 1 base, leaving 9 bases between them. The CDR3 is 13 residues long. The CDR3 loop reads CASSEAGSYEQYF. The CDR3 nucleotides are TGCGCCAGCAGCGAGGCGGGATCCTACGAGCAGTACTTC.

The chain links TRBV20-1 to TRBJ1-2; 7 nucleotides align to TRBD1. J gave up 5 bases and V 1 base, and 1 base lay outside the gene matches. Germline lookup yields CDR1 DFQATT and CDR2 SNEGSKA (reference sequence). This CDR3 spans 12 amino acids. In nucleotides, the CDR3 is TGCAGTGCTAGAGGCAGGGGGTATGGCTACACCTTC. Residues: CSARGRGYGYTF.

This rearrangement joins TRBV18 to TRBJ2-3; the D is unclear. The germline CDR1 and CDR2 sequences are KGHSH and LQKENI. This CDR3 spans 12 amino acids. V gave up 3 bases and J gave up 8 bases, with 9 bases separating them. CDR3 nucleotide sequence: TGTGCCAGCTCACCCGTCATCGGTACGCAGTATTTT. This encodes CASSPVIGTQYF.

The rearrangement joins TRBV27 to TRBJ2-1; unclear D gene. CDR3 length: 16 amino acids. V was clipped by 3 bases and J by 0 bases, with 12 bases between them. The V gene's germline CDR1 is MNHEY and CDR2 SMNVEV (reference sequence). CDR3 DNA: TGTGCCAGCAGTTTTGTCCAGTCGAGCTCCTACAATGAGCAGTTCTTC. The encoded protein is CASSFVQSSSYNEQFF.

This clonotype was detected only once. CDR3 residues: CSVGGTGRSGANVLTF. The CDR3 nucleotides read TGCAGCGTCGGTGGGACAGGCAGGTCTGGGGCCAACGTCCTGACTTTC. V usage is TRBV29-1 and J usage is TRBJ2-6, with TRBD1 matching over 8 bases. J was trimmed by 1 base and V by 6 bases; bases with no gene match: 8. The CDR3 has 16 amino acids. Germline CDR1 reads SQVTM; CDR2 reads ANQGSEA.

The DNA of the CDR3 is TGCGCCAGCAGCTTGGGAGGGGCCTGGACAGATACGCAGTATTTT. This gives the protein CASSLGGAWTDTQYF. The chain has TRBV5-1 and TRBJ2-3; either TRBD1 or TRBD2 may supply D (5 bases each). CDR3 size: 15 residues. The ends were cut back, 0 bases at V and 3 bases at J, with 11 bases in the middle. Germline CDR1 is SGHRS and CDR2 is YFSETQ.

This sequence joins TRBV20-1 and TRBJ2-2; D is tentatively TRBD1 or TRBD2 (5 bases each). The CDR3 runs 12 residues. V shed 5 bases and J shed 7 bases, with 11 bases lying between them. Germline CDR1 reads DFQATT; CDR2 reads SNEGSKA (reference sequence). This chain's CDR3 is CSAQPGHGELFF. CDR3 coding DNA: TGCAGTGCTCAGCCGGGGCACGGGGAGCTGTTTTTT.

This chain links TRBV6-2 or TRBV6-3 with TRBJ1-2; D not certain. Trimming stripped 2 bases from V and 2 bases from J, with 9 bases between. The CDR3 contains 14 residues. Germline values: CDR1 MNHEY, CDR2 SVGEGT. The CDR3 is CASSYGLTNYGYTF. In DNA, the CDR3 is TGTGCCAGCAGTTACGGACTGACAAACTATGGCTACACCTTC.

The chain combines TRBV15 with TRBJ2-1; the match to TRBD1 covers 8 bases. The length of the CDR3 is 14 residues. Per germline, CDR1 LNHNV and CDR2 YYDKDF (reference sequence). V lost 1 base, J lost 8 bases, and 4 bases stayed unmatched. CDR3: CATSRGQGFDEQFF. CDR3 nucleotides: TGTGCCACCAGCAGAGGACAGGGGTTCGATGAGCAGTTCTTC.

The chain has TRBV12-3 or TRBV12-4 and TRBJ2-3; 12 nucleotides match TRBD2. The length of the CDR3 is 16 residues. J gave up 6 bases and V 6 bases, and 10 bases lay outside the gene matches. CDR3 DNA sequence: TGTGCCAGCAGACAGCCCGGACTAGCGGGAATGGATACGCAGTATTTT. Amino acids: CASRQPGLAGMDTQYF.

The genes are TRBV30 and TRBJ2-3; no clear D gene. Between the trimmed V and J ends, which lost 4 bases and 4 bases, there was a span of 9 bases. CDR1 and CDR2 (germline): GTSNPN, SVGIG (reference sequence). The CDR3 totals 12 residues. The CDR3 bases are TGTGCCTGGACCCTCGACGCAGATACGCAGTATTTT. Its translation is CAWTLDADTQYF.

The rearrangement links TRBV29-1 to TRBJ2-3; unclear D gene. CDR3 size: 12 residues. The V gene's germline CDR1 is SQVTM and CDR2 ANQGSEA. Between the trimmed V and J ends, which lost 4 bases and 2 bases, there was a span of 7 bases. This CDR3 reads CSVARLTDTQYF. CDR3 bases: TGCAGCGTTGCCCGGCTCACAGATACGCAGTATTTT.

The V and J genes are TRBV29-1 and TRBJ2-6; TRBD1 agrees at 9 bases. The V gene end was trimmed by 8 bases and the J gene end by 0 bases; junction bases not matched to a gene: 5. CDR1 and CDR2 (germline): SQVTM, ANQGSEA. This CDR3 is built from 15 residues. The CDR3 sequence: CSHGQGNSGANVLTF. The CDR3 nucleotides read TGCAGCCACGGACAGGGGAACTCTGGGGCCAACGTCCTGACTTTC.

The V and J genes are TRBV15 and TRBJ2-1; D gene uncertain. The CDR3 is 13 amino acids. The V end was cut by 1 base, the J end by 10 bases, with 11 bases between. CDR1 is LNHNV, CDR2 YYDKDF, per germline (reference sequence). CDR3 DNA sequence: TGTGCCACCAGCAGAGTTCGGGTGAGGGAGCAGTTCTTC. Its translation is CATSRVRVREQFF.

The rearrangement links TRBV7-9 to TRBJ1-2; D is possibly TRBD1 (6 bases). The CDR3 runs to 15 residues. In germline, CDR1 is SEHNR, CDR2 FQNEAQ (reference sequence). V shed 7 bases and J shed 8 bases, with 23 bases lying between them. CDR3 sequence (DNA): TGTGCCAGCACCGGGCAGGGGTTGCCGCTAAGGGGCTACACCTTC. It is translated as CASTGQGLPLRGYTF.